These 11 T cell receptor beta chains originate from one sample sequenced in a study of T-cell reconstitution after alpha-beta-depleted transplantation in children. It was with unique molecular identifiers that the TCRbeta library was prepared. TCRdb redid the calling of the PCR reads with MiXCR, one entry per CDR3 protein. The table includes hundreds of thousands of distinct CDR3 sequences, approximately 15% detected once. The specimen comprised PBMCs, mostly from graft donor cells, sampled 360 days after TCRalphabeta/CD19-depleted stem cell transplant. The receptors were gathered from a male patient between 2 and 10 years old who had a stem cell transplant for acute lymphoblastic leukemia, so the T cells may come from the graft donor.

The chain recombines TRBV20-1 with TRBJ1-2; D is perhaps TRBD1 (5 bases). Germline-derived CDR1 and CDR2 are DFQATT and SNEGSKA (reference sequence). The length of the CDR3 is 13 residues. V lost 2 bases, J lost 6 bases, and 13 bases lay in between. CDR3: CSARRTGINGYTF. The CDR3 DNA follows: TGCAGTGCTAGAAGAACAGGTATTAATGGCTACACCTTC.

This clonotype was picked up many times. This chain uses TRBV27 with TRBJ2-7; 8 bases line up with TRBD1. J lost 4 bases, V lost 1 base, and 6 bases had no gene match. Germline CDR1 reads MNHEY; CDR2 reads SMNVEV (reference sequence). This CDR3 is built from 15 residues. The chain's CDR3 is CASSLYRGKVYEQYF. DNA of the CDR3: TGTGCCAGCAGTTTATACAGGGGGAAAGTTTACGAGCAGTACTTC.

The chain has TRBV20-1 and TRBJ2-3, with 10 bases fitting TRBD2. Germline lookup yields CDR1 DFQATT and CDR2 SNEGSKA (reference sequence). The CDR3 contains 14 residues. The J segment lost 1 base and the V segment lost 6 bases, leaving 4 bases of the junction unmatched. CDR3: CSAGGLAGTDTQYF. The CDR3 coding sequence is TGCAGTGCGGGTGGACTAGCGGGCACAGATACGCAGTATTTT.

A few counts support this clonotype. The chain has TRBV27 and TRBJ1-4; unclear D gene. The CDR3 loop spans 15 amino acids. In germline, CDR1 is MNHEY, CDR2 SMNVEV (reference sequence). Between the trimmed V and J ends, which lost 5 bases and 5 bases, there was a span of 15 bases. This CDR3 is CASSPLDFDNEKLFF. CDR3 sequence (DNA): TGTGCCAGCAGTCCCCTGGACTTTGACAATGAAAAACTGTTTTTT.

J is TRBJ2-3 and V is TRBV7-2, with 12 bases aligning to TRBD1. CDR3 length equals 17 residues. The germline gives CDR1 SGHTA, CDR2 FQGNSA. Trimming cost V 2 bases and J 6 bases; bases outside gene matches: 9. The CDR3 DNA is TGTGCCAGCAGCTTATTGACCGGGACAGGGGGCGGGGATACGCAGTATTTT. As protein: CASSLLTGTGGGDTQYF.

This clonotype was picked up a small number of times. V usage is TRBV4-1 and J usage is TRBJ2-7; TRBD2 is a possible D gene (5 bases). CDR1 and CDR2 (germline): MGHRA, YSYEKL. The V end lost 4 bases, the J end lost 3 bases, and 16 bases lay between the germline ends. The length of the CDR3 is 15 residues. The CDR3 DNA reads TGCGCCAGCAGCCTAGGGAACGGACTCGGCTACGAGCAGTACTTC. Its translation is CASSLGNGLGYEQYF.

This clonotype was seen more than once but under ten times. The chain uses TRBV10-2 and TRBJ2-7; TRBD2 aligns across 9 bases. The CDR3 is made up of 15 amino acids. Germline V gene sequence: CDR1 WSHSY, CDR2 SAAADI. After removal of 5 bases from V and 7 bases from J, the junction contained 12 bases not matched to a gene. The DNA of the CDR3 is TGCGCCAGCAGTTTCATCCCGGGACTAGCAGTGGAGCAGTACTTC. Residues: CASSFIPGLAVEQYF.

The sample holds a few counts of this clonotype. This chain joins TRBV7-2 and TRBJ2-3, with D perhaps TRBD1 or TRBD2 (6 bases each). The CDR3 covers 15 residues. Germline CDR1 reads SGHTA; CDR2 reads FQGNSA. CDR3 bases: TGTGCAGAAGGGGGGCGCGAACCGGAGACAGATACGCAGTATTTT. Its translation is CAEGGREPETDTQYF.

This rearrangement joins TRBV27 to TRBJ2-3; D unclear. The CDR3 runs 15 residues. CDR1 MNHEY and CDR2 SMNVEV come from the germline V gene (reference sequence). V was cut by 2 bases and J by 5 bases, with 14 bases left in between. The CDR3 spells CASSLGQNWRDTQYF. In nucleotides, the CDR3 is TGTGCCAGCAGTTTAGGCCAGAACTGGAGAGATACGCAGTATTTT.

The chain joins TRBV27 to TRBJ2-4, with D tentatively TRBD2 (5 bases). The CDR3 contains 14 residues. Trimming shortened V by 8 bases and J by 0 bases, and 11 bases separated the two germline ends. Germline-derived CDR1 and CDR2 are MNHEY and SMNVEV (reference sequence). In DNA form, the CDR3 reads TGTGCCAGCTCTTCCCGGGGAGCCAAAAACATTCAGTACTTC. This sequence encodes CASSSRGAKNIQYF.

The chain combines TRBV12-3 or TRBV12-4 with TRBJ1-6, with a tentative D call TRBD1 (5 bases). This CDR3 is 13 amino acids long. The V and J ends lost 7 bases and 7 bases respectively, with 11 bases between them. The CDR3 nucleotides read TGTGCCAGCATGTCTTGGGGGAATTCACCCCTCCACTTT. This sequence encodes CASMSWGNSPLHF.